This is a list of T cell receptor beta chains from one sample in a study of response to subunit inactivated influenza vaccine. In TCRdb, the RT-PCR reads were re-called with MiXCR into one record per CDR3 protein. The sample has 400,000 to 650,000 distinct CDR3 sequences; approximately 7.8% are singletons. The sequencing here drew on PBMCs from blood, taken about 24 months after vaccination. The receptors originated from a man aged 45-69 years who received an inactivated influenza vaccine. Each CDR3 is given with its conserved first and last residue. Each record gives: J gene, V gene, clone size, CDR3 protein. Not all rows give a size; the values are once, few, many and, for expanded clones, a class.

TRBJ2-2	TRBV7-6	many	CASSLARQANTGELFF
TRBJ2-5	TRBV28	.	CASRLLRGQETQYF
TRBJ1-5	TRBV19	.	CATRTGRRQPQHF
TRBJ2-7	TRBV7-2	few	CASSPQTGSEQYF
TRBJ2-1	TRBV7-9	few	CASSLGRGTELNEQFF
TRBJ1-5	TRBV7-8	.	CASSELGTTRNQPQHF
TRBJ1-4	TRBV3-1	.	CASSQPPGQGYQRTNEKLFF
TRBJ2-7	TRBV21-1	.	CASSNFDSYEQYF
TRBJ2-3	TRBV20-1	many	CSAKRQGADTQYF
TRBJ2-1	TRBV27	.	CASRRTLGEQFF
TRBJ2-3	TRBV2	few	CASRNTQRLSTDTQYF
TRBJ2-5	TRBV5-6	.	CASSLGQGIQETQYF
TRBJ2-7	TRBV29-1	few	CSVEGLAGVEQYF
TRBJ1-1	TRBV14	many	CASSQAGSLWNTEAFF
TRBJ1-5	TRBV21-1	many	CASTGWNRGGNQPQHF
TRBJ2-1	TRBV20-1	.	CSARLHGNSNEQFF
TRBJ1-2	TRBV5-1	many	CASSSALGQLAGYTF
TRBJ2-4	TRBV6-1	.	CASSRPGLAGVNIQYF
TRBJ1-2	TRBV12-3/TRBV12-4	.	CASTSGALLSYTF
TRBJ2-5	TRBV7-9	few	CASSPQGGLTPAETQYF
TRBJ1-3	TRBV15	.	CATSRKRDTLNPAGLGNTIYF
TRBJ2-3	TRBV13	.	CASSFRTSADTQYF
TRBJ2-2	TRBV3-1	many	CASRLTSGGTGELFF
TRBJ2-7	TRBV12-3/TRBV12-4	many	CASSLGGGPSSYEQYF
TRBJ2-1	TRBV11-2	few	CASNRRGNEQFF
TRBJ2-1	TRBV6-1	few	CASRLTPQGDVNEQFF
TRBJ2-7	TRBV6-5	.	CASSYQRKSYEQYF
TRBJ2-6	TRBV6-1	many	CASFDSGANVLTF
TRBJ2-3	TRBV4-3	few	CASSRFSGGADTQYF
TRBJ1-5	TRBV6-5	.	CASSFGIEGNQPQHF
TRBJ1-3	TRBV3-1	many	CASSQASDFGNTIYF
TRBJ2-3	TRBV28	.	CASSSSASTDTQYF
TRBJ2-7	TRBV11-2	.	CASSFAGEQYF
TRBJ2-2	TRBV7-2	.	CASSPDRYTGELFF
TRBJ2-5	TRBV5-1	few	CASTRDRGSETQYF
TRBJ2-7	TRBV7-2	.	CASSPGVGLVYEQYF
TRBJ1-4	TRBV30	few	CAWSREYEKLFF
TRBJ1-1	TRBV28	many	CASSVQGETEAFF
TRBJ2-1	TRBV6-2/TRBV6-3	.	CASGAPIKSEQFF
TRBJ2-1	TRBV10-1	.	CASSMIAGGSPNEQFF
TRBJ2-3	TRBV7-2	many	CASSSRRDTQYF
TRBJ1-2	TRBV12-3/TRBV12-4	many	CASSFSPGGLIYGYTF
TRBJ1-2	TRBV12-3/TRBV12-4	.	CASFVRGYGYTF
TRBJ1-1	TRBV28	few	CASSIGANTEAFF
TRBJ2-1	TRBV4-3	many	CASSQDTATYNEQFF